This passage covers 18 T cell receptor beta chains from one sample sequenced in a study of control samples from healthy donors and cancer patients. This table comes from immunoSEQ multiplex PCR, and its TCRdb copy is limited to in-frame clones, with some not included. The top ten clones hold 8.7% of a sample with some 140,000 clones, more than 85% of them seen once. The sample was blood. The receptors were gathered from a woman in her 30s in good health.

This chain links TRBV6-4 with TRBJ2-1; TRBD2 aligns across 11 bases. CDR1 is MRHNA, CDR2 SNTAGT, per germline. V shed 2 bases and J 5 bases; nucleotides not matched to a gene: 5. CDR3 length: 16 amino acids. In DNA form, the CDR3 reads TGTGCCAGCAGTGACGTCGGGACTAGCGGACACAATGAGCAGTTCTTC. Protein: CASSDVGTSGHNEQFF.

This clone occurred once. This chain uses TRBV11-2 with TRBJ1-2; 10 bases agree with TRBD1. In germline, CDR1 is SGHAT, CDR2 FQNNGV. V lost 4 bases, J lost 8 bases, and 10 bases stayed unmatched. The CDR3 loop spans 15 amino acids. The CDR3 nucleotides are TGTGCCAGCAGCTGGTCCGGGACAGGGGTCGACGGCTACACCTTC. Amino acids: CASSWSGTGVDGYTF.

The chain joins TRBV12-5 to TRBJ2-5, with 13 bases aligning to TRBD2. With 4 bases clipped from V and 5 bases from J, the junction kept 4 bases outside the gene matches. CDR3 size: 15 residues. Germline V gene data show CDR1 as LGHNT and CDR2 as FRNRAP. The DNA of the CDR3 is TGTGCTAGTGGTTCCGGACTAGCGGGGGAGGAGACCCAGTACTTC. It encodes CASGSGLAGEETQYF.

CDR3 in DNA: TGTGCCAGTAGATCGGGGGGTTACGGCAATCAGCCCCAGCATTTT. This sequence encodes CASRSGGYGNQPQHF. The chain recombines TRBV19 with TRBJ1-5, with D possibly matching TRBD1 (5 bases). V was shortened by 6 bases and J by 2 bases, with 14 bases between the two germline ends. This CDR3 has 15 amino acids. The V gene's germline CDR1 is LNHDA and CDR2 SQIVND (reference sequence).

The chain joins TRBV3-1 (or the pseudogene TRBV3-2) to TRBJ2-7; either TRBD1 or TRBD2 may fit D (5 bases each). The CDR3 runs to 12 residues. Germline lookup yields CDR1 LGHDT and CDR2 YNNKEL (reference sequence). Trimming took off 4 bases at V and 4 bases at J, with 8 bases between the two ends. CDR3 sequence reads: CASSLWGYEQYF. DNA for the CDR3: TGTGCCAGCAGCCTATGGGGGTACGAGCAGTACTTC.

In nucleotides, the CDR3 is TGTGCCAGCAGTTTATATATTCGGGGGATATCCAATGAGCAGTTCTTC. Protein: CASSLYIRGISNEQFF. This chain links TRBV28 with TRBJ2-1; D possibly corresponds to TRBD2 (6 bases). Between the trimmed V and J ends, which lost 1 base and 6 bases, there was a span of 16 bases. This CDR3 is 16 amino acids long. Germline CDR1 and CDR2: MDHEN and SYDVKM.

This clone showed up just a few times. Other DNA variants within this sample encode the same CDR3. The chain employs TRBV14 and TRBJ2-7; D ambiguous. Germline V CDR1 and CDR2: SGHDN, FVKESK. V was clipped by 0 bases and J by 4 bases, with 7 bases between them. The CDR3 spans 13 residues. The CDR3 sequence is CASSQDLGYEQYF. CDR3 sequence (DNA): TGTGCCAGCAGCCAAGATCTAGGTTACGAGCAGTACTTC.

This chain uses TRBV5-6 with TRBJ2-3; D may be TRBD1 (6 bases). The CDR3 covers 14 residues. Germline V CDR1 and CDR2: SGHDT, YYEEEE. With 4 bases removed from V and 3 bases from J, the gap between germline ends came to 12 bases. CDR3 sequence: CASSRIQGTDTQYF. The DNA of the CDR3 is TGTGCCAGCAGCCGAATACAGGGAACAGATACGCAGTATTTT.

This chain joins TRBV9 and TRBJ2-2; D remains unclear. CDR1 and CDR2 (germline): SGDLS, YYNGEE. The V and J ends lost 7 bases and 5 bases respectively, with 9 bases between them. The CDR3 is 12 residues long. The CDR3 is CASGRKTGELFF. In nucleotides, the CDR3 is TGTGCCAGCGGACGTAAGACCGGGGAGCTGTTTTTT.

The V gene is TRBV11-2, the J gene TRBJ1-3, with a weak D call TRBD1 (6 bases). The CDR3 contains 17 residues. V was clipped by 2 bases and J by 0 bases, with 14 bases between them. Per germline, CDR1 SGHAT and CDR2 FQNNGV. Here the CDR3 reads CASSLRRDTNSGNTIYF. CDR3 coding DNA: TGTGCCAGCAGCTTAAGACGGGACACCAACTCTGGAAACACCATATATTTT.

The count of this clone is one. The chain combines TRBV30 with TRBJ2-7, with 7 bases aligning to TRBD2. CDR1 and CDR2 from the germline V gene are GTSNPN and SVGIG (reference sequence). This CDR3 is 12 amino acids long. J gave up 12 bases and V 4 bases, and 12 bases lay outside the gene matches. The CDR3 DNA reads TGTGCCTGGACACAGCGGGGACTACTACCGTACTTC. Translating it yields CAWTQRGLLPYF.

The chain has TRBV4-1 and TRBJ2-7; D uncertain. The CDR3 length is 15 residues. V was pared by 1 base and J by 0 bases, with 10 bases between. Germline V gene data show CDR1 as MGHRA and CDR2 as YSYEKL. CDR3 sequence reads: CASSQATSISYEQYF. The CDR3, as DNA: TGCGCCAGCAGCCAAGCTACGAGTATCTCCTACGAGCAGTACTTC.

This clone was recorded only once. The V call is TRBV11-3, the J call TRBJ2-3, with unresolved D. Trimming shortened V by 4 bases and J by 1 base, and 6 bases separated the two germline ends. In germline, CDR1 is SGHNT, CDR2 YENEEA. The length of the CDR3 is 13 residues. The CDR3 loop reads CASSSLGTDTQYF. CDR3 nucleotide sequence: TGTGCCAGCAGCTCCTTGGGCACAGATACGCAGTATTTT.

CDR3 region: CASSLGNYEQYF. For the CDR3, the DNA is TGCGCCAGCAGCTTGGGAAACTACGAGCAGTACTTC. This chain connects TRBV5-1 to TRBJ2-7; D gene unclear. Between the trimmed V and J ends, which lost 0 bases and 3 bases, there was a span of 4 bases. Per the germline V gene, CDR1 is SGHRS and CDR2 is YFSETQ. The CDR3 loop spans 12 amino acids.

The chain joins TRBV7-2 to TRBJ2-7; 8 bases agree with TRBD2. This CDR3 is 13 amino acids long. The trim removed 2 bases at V and 12 bases at J, leaving 9 bases unmatched. Germline V gene lookup returns CDR1 SGHTA and CDR2 FQGNSA. The CDR3 loop is CASSLRTGTSSYF. DNA for the CDR3: TGTGCCAGCAGCTTACGGACCGGGACTAGTTCGTACTTC.

This clone was observed a few times. The chain uses TRBV13 and TRBJ2-3, with 8 bases aligning to TRBD1. Per germline, CDR1 PRHDT and CDR2 FYEKMQ (reference sequence). Losses at the gene ends were 4 bases for V and 5 bases for J; bases not matched to a gene: 5. CDR3 length: 14 residues. CDR3 protein: CASSWTGMGDTQYF. The CDR3 DNA reads TGTGCCAGCAGCTGGACAGGGATGGGAGATACGCAGTATTTT.

In its sample, this clone was seen once. The rearrangement joins TRBV5-1 to TRBJ1-1; 7 nucleotides match TRBD1. The germline gives CDR1 SGHRS, CDR2 YFSETQ. The length of the CDR3 is 15 residues. Trimming at V came to 4 bases and at J to 1 base, leaving 7 bases not matched to a gene. CDR3 sequence (DNA): TGCGCCAGCAGCCTTAGACAGGGAACGAACACTGAAGCTTTCTTT. This sequence encodes CASSLRQGTNTEAFF.

The chain employs TRBV20-1 and TRBJ2-5; no clear D gene. CDR3 length: 12 amino acids. The germline gives CDR1 DFQATT, CDR2 SNEGSKA (reference sequence). The ends were cut back, 3 bases at V and 2 bases at J, with 7 bases in the middle. Here the CDR3 DNA reads TGCAGTGCTAGTCTTTCGCAAGAGACCCAGTACTTC. Its protein is CSASLSQETQYF.